Below, 29 T cell receptor beta chains from the same sample are listed, as sequenced in a study of monozygotic twins with cystic fibrosis. Measured with immunoSEQ multiplex PCR; TCRdb has only the in-frame clones, and not every one. The data show roughly 14,000 clones, with around 93% seen just once and 9.3% held by the top ten. Sequencing was done on a sample of blood. The receptors here all came from a girl aged 2-10 years with cystic fibrosis.

The chain employs TRBV7-8 and TRBJ1-1; D not resolved. Germline V CDR1 and CDR2: SGHVS, FQNEAQ. The V gene lost 2 bases and the J gene lost 11 bases, with 9 bases spanning the gap. The CDR3 runs 11 residues. CDR3 sequence reads: CASSLLTEAFF. The CDR3 DNA reads as TGTGCCAGCAGCTTATTGACCGAGGCTTTCTTT. The full variable domain, its missing parts supplied by reference TRBV7-8 and TRBJ1-1, is GAGVSQSPRYKVAKRGQDVALRCDPISGHVSLFWYQQALGQGPEFLTYFQNEAQLDKSGLPSDRFFAERPEGSVSTLKIQRTQQEDSAVYLCASSLLTEAFFGQGTRLTVV.

The chain has TRBV6-5 and TRBJ2-7, with 8 bases that match TRBD1. The V gene end was trimmed by 5 bases and the J gene end by 6 bases; junction bases not matched to a gene: 9. The CDR3 has 14 residues. Germline assignment: CDR1 MNHEY and CDR2 SVGAGI. CDR3 bases: TGTGCCAGCAGTCGGCCAGGGGGCTCTGGCGAGCAGTACTTC. It codes for CASSRPGGSGEQYF.

The chain is built from TRBV19 and TRBJ2-6; 7 bases are shared with TRBD1. CDR3 length: 18 amino acids. J lost 0 bases, V lost 2 bases, and 7 bases had no gene match. Per germline, CDR1 LNHDA and CDR2 SQIVND (reference sequence). CDR3 in DNA: TGTGCCAGTAGTATACCCGGGACAGCAAGCTCTGGGGCCAACGTCCTGACTTTC. It codes for CASSIPGTASSGANVLTF.

In the case of this clone: Compared with germline, one end of the junction differs, possibly owing to a read error. CDR3 DNA: TGTGCCAGCAGCTCCGGGACCAGGGGAGTCTTT. Amino acid sequence: CASSSGTRGVF. The chain uses TRBV7-2 and TRBJ2-3, with D maybe TRBD1 (6 bases). This CDR3 contains 11 residues. The germline gives CDR1 SGHTA, CDR2 FQGNSA.

J is TRBJ2-2 and V is TRBV9; 12 bases are a match to TRBD2. The CDR3 contains 16 residues. Trimming at V came to 4 bases and at J to 7 bases, leaving 8 bases not matched to a gene. Germline CDR1 and CDR2: SGDLS and YYNGEE. CDR3 DNA: TGTGCCAGCAGCCCTAGCGGGAGGGCCTTAAACGGGGAGCTGTTTTTT. It specifies CASSPSGRALNGELFF.

The V and J genes are TRBV30 and TRBJ2-5; TRBD1 aligns across 7 bases. The trim removed 4 bases at V and 0 bases at J, leaving 8 bases unmatched. CDR1 is GTSNPN and CDR2 is SVGIG in the germline V gene (reference sequence). CDR3 size: 15 residues. CDR3 nucleotides: TGTGCCTGGAAGCGTACAGGGGCTAACCAAGAGACCCAGTACTTC. The encoded protein is CAWKRTGANQETQYF.

The CDR3 region is CASRVAGGSGGSEQFF. CDR3 DNA: TGTGCCAGCAGAGTAGCGGGAGGCTCAGGGGGCAGTGAGCAGTTCTTC. The chain recombines TRBV27 with TRBJ2-1, with 10 nucleotides matching TRBD2. CDR1 MNHEY and CDR2 SMNVEV come from the germline V gene (reference sequence). The CDR3 runs to 16 residues. The J segment lost 9 bases and the V segment lost 6 bases, leaving 14 bases of the junction unmatched.

This chain joins TRBV15 and TRBJ1-4; no clear D. This CDR3 is 12 amino acids long. The germline gives CDR1 LNHNV, CDR2 YYDKDF (reference sequence). V was shortened by 6 bases and J by 3 bases, with 5 bases between the two germline ends. In nucleotides, the CDR3 is TGTGCCACCAGTTTAGCTAATGAAAAACTGTTTTTT. Translation: CATSLANEKLFF.

This chain joins TRBV14 and TRBJ1-4, with D maybe TRBD1 (5 bases). CDR1 and CDR2 (germline): SGHDN, FVKESK. The ends were cut back, 0 bases at V and 3 bases at J, with 8 bases in the middle. The CDR3 has 15 residues. CDR3: CASSQDGGANEKLFF. The CDR3 nucleotides are TGTGCCAGCAGCCAAGACGGAGGGGCTAATGAAAAACTGTTTTTT.

The chain recombines TRBV28 with TRBJ2-1; D call uncertain. CDR3 size: 15 residues. V lost 3 bases and J lost 0, with 9 bases in between. Germline-derived CDR1 and CDR2 are MDHEN and SYDVKM. The CDR3 sequence: CASSLTLSSYNEQFF. The CDR3 DNA reads as TGTGCCAGCAGTTTGACTCTCAGCTCCTACAATGAGCAGTTCTTC.

The V and J genes are TRBV7-9 and TRBJ1-1; no firm D call. Trimming removed 5 bases from V and 3 bases from J, with 13 bases in between. The germline V gene encodes CDR1 SEHNR and CDR2 FQNEAQ (reference sequence). The CDR3 consists of 14 residues. The CDR3 DNA reads as TGTGCCAGCAGCCCCGGGCGATCGTACACTGAAGCTTTCTTT. Amino acid sequence: CASSPGRSYTEAFF.

The genes are TRBV7-9 and TRBJ2-1; TRBD1 aligns across 9 bases. Germline V CDR1 and CDR2: SEHNR, FQNEAQ (reference sequence). V dropped 4 bases and J dropped 8; count of bases not matched to a gene: 15. The CDR3 loop spans 17 amino acids. The CDR3 DNA reads as TGTGCCAGCAGCTCCGGCCCAACAGGGGGCTTACGAGATGAGCAGTTCTTC. Translation gives CASSSGPTGGLRDEQFF.

The chain recombines TRBV4-3 with TRBJ2-3; 7 bases fit TRBD2. Germline V gene sequence: CDR1 LGHNA, CDR2 YSLEER. Trimming at V came to 4 bases and at J to 5 bases, leaving 9 bases not matched to a gene. The CDR3 is 15 amino acids. CDR3 DNA: TGCGCCAGCAGCCCTGGGAGGGCCTGGGAAGATACGCAGTATTTT. Translated, it gives CASSPGRAWEDTQYF.

The CDR3: CASSPTLAGEVTGELFF. The CDR3 DNA follows: TGTGCCAGCTCACCGACCTTAGCGGGAGAGGTCACCGGGGAGCTGTTTTTT. V usage is TRBV18 and J usage is TRBJ2-2; 9 positions agree with TRBD2. This CDR3 spans 17 amino acids. CDR1 is KGHSH and CDR2 is LQKENI in the germline V gene. Losses at the gene ends were 3 bases for V and 4 bases for J; bases not matched to a gene: 9. The variable domain in full, completed from reference TRBV18 and TRBJ2-2, reads NAGVMQNPRHLVRRRGQEARLRCSPMKGHSHVYWYRQLPEEGLKFMVYLQKENIIDESGMPKERFSAEFPKEGPSILRIQQVVRGDSAAYFCASSPTLAGEVTGELFFGEGSRLTVL.

The rearrangement joins TRBV7-2 to TRBJ2-5, with a possible D match to TRBD2 (5 bases). This CDR3 contains 14 residues. Germline V CDR1 and CDR2: SGHTA, FQGNSA. V lost 4 bases and J lost 5, with 14 bases in between. The CDR3 protein is CASSSDYGAETQYF. The DNA of the CDR3 is TGTGCCAGCAGCTCTGACTATGGAGCGGAGACCCAGTACTTC. The whole variable domain, filled in from reference TRBV7-2 and TRBJ2-5, reads GAGVSQSPSNKVTEKGKDVELRCDPISGHTALYWYRQSLGQGLEFLIYFQGNSAPDKSGLPSDRFSAERTGGSVSTLTIQRTQQEDSAVYLCASSSDYGAETQYFGPGTRLLVL.

This chain links TRBV6-5 with TRBJ2-1; the match to TRBD1 covers 9 bases. Per germline, CDR1 MNHEY and CDR2 SVGAGI. The CDR3 runs 16 residues. Trimming removed 2 bases from V and 4 bases from J; junction bases left unmatched: 6. The CDR3 region is CASSYGTGTLYNEQFF. Written as DNA, the CDR3 is TGTGCCAGCAGTTACGGGACAGGGACCTTATACAATGAGCAGTTCTTC.

The chain combines TRBV27 with TRBJ2-1, with TRBD2 identical over 8 bases. There are 15 residues in the CDR3. Germline CDR1 and CDR2: MNHEY and SMNVEV (reference sequence). J gave up 6 bases and V 1 base, and 5 bases lay outside the gene matches. The CDR3 nucleotides read TGTGCCAGCAGTTTATTACTAGCGGAGGCCAATGAGCAGTTCTTC. This translates into CASSLLLAEANEQFF.

In its sample, this clone was seen a few times. The rearrangement joins TRBV7-9 to TRBJ2-1; D not certain. The CDR3 sequence is 12 residues long. V was pared by 1 base and J by 10 bases, with 8 bases between. Germline V gene data show CDR1 as SEHNR and CDR2 as FQNEAQ (reference sequence). The CDR3 DNA is TGTGCCAGCAGCTTAGGGGTCCCGGAGCAGTTCTTC. Translated: CASSLGVPEQFF.

The chain combines TRBV18 with TRBJ1-4; D call uncertain. The germline V gene encodes CDR1 KGHSH and CDR2 LQKENI. The CDR3 runs 15 residues. V was trimmed by 3 bases and J by 7 bases, leaving 15 bases between them. The CDR3 is CASSPLGPVSEKLFF. CDR3 coding DNA: TGTGCCAGCTCACCTTTAGGCCCTGTTAGTGAAAAACTGTTTTTT.

The J gene is TRBJ1-1, the V gene TRBV5-1; 8 bases are a match to TRBD1. CDR3 length: 16 amino acids. After removal of 4 bases from V and 2 bases from J, the junction contained 10 bases not matched to a gene. The germline V gene has CDR1 SGHRS and CDR2 YFSETQ. In nucleotides, the CDR3 is TGCGCCAGCAGCCCGGGGGACAGGCTTCGAAACACTGAAGCTTTCTTT. The encoded protein is CASSPGDRLRNTEAFF.

V usage is TRBV4-1 and J usage is TRBJ2-2, with 9 bases fitting TRBD1. CDR1 and CDR2 (germline): MGHRA, YSYEKL. The CDR3 contains 15 residues. The V and J ends lost 2 bases and 9 bases, in that order; junction bases with no gene match: 7. Here the CDR3 reads CASSQPGQGARELFF. As DNA, the CDR3 is TGCGCCAGCAGCCAACCGGGACAGGGAGCCCGGGAGCTGTTTTTT.

This clone was detected once. V is TRBV7-3 and J is TRBJ2-3, with D perhaps TRBD2 (5 bases). CDR1 and CDR2 from the germline V gene are SGHTA and FQGTGA. The CDR3 is 13 residues long. The V and J ends lost 5 bases and 2 bases respectively, with 8 bases between them. The CDR3 here is CASSSGPTDTQYF. Here the CDR3 DNA reads TGTGCCAGCAGCAGCGGACCCACAGATACGCAGTATTTT.

The chain is built from TRBV29-1 and TRBJ2-7, with 8 nucleotides matching TRBD2. Germline V lookup: CDR1 SQVTM, CDR2 ANQGSEA. The CDR3 sequence is 13 residues long. Trimming cost V 5 bases and J 2 bases; bases outside gene matches: 5. The CDR3 is CSVKGGLAYEQYF. The DNA of the CDR3 is TGCAGCGTTAAGGGGGGACTAGCCTACGAGCAGTACTTC.

The chain combines TRBV5-1 with TRBJ2-5; D might be TRBD1 (6 bases). Germline V gene lookup returns CDR1 SGHRS and CDR2 YFSETQ. V dropped 5 bases and J dropped 7 bases, with 24 bases sitting between them. The CDR3 has 16 amino acids. The CDR3 sequence: CASRSHRDTIEGTQYF. The DNA for the CDR3 is TGCGCCAGCAGATCCCACCGGGACACCATCGAGGGGACCCAGTACTTC.

The chain has TRBV7-8 and TRBJ2-1; 7 nucleotides agree with TRBD2. V shed 5 bases and J 0 bases; nucleotides not matched to a gene: 10. This CDR3 is built from 17 residues. The germline V gene has CDR1 SGHVS and CDR2 FQNEAQ. Here the CDR3 reads CASSRLAGAGSYNEQFF. The CDR3 DNA reads TGTGCCAGCAGCCGACTAGCAGGAGCGGGCTCCTACAATGAGCAGTTCTTC.

J is TRBJ1-5 and V is TRBV7-8, with D possibly TRBD1 on 6 matching bases. V was pared by 5 bases and J by 0 bases, with 20 bases between. Germline loops: CDR1 SGHVS, CDR2 FQNEAQ. This CDR3 spans 18 amino acids. The CDR3: CASSPRLISGVSNQPQHF. CDR3 sequence (DNA): TGTGCCAGCAGCCCCCGGTTAATCTCAGGGGTTAGCAATCAGCCCCAGCATTTT.

The chain joins TRBV30 to TRBJ2-7; no clear D gene. The CDR3 length is 11 residues. From germline, CDR1 is GTSNPN and CDR2 SVGIG (reference sequence). V was clipped by 2 bases and J by 3 bases, with 5 bases between them. The CDR3 nucleotides are TGTGCCTGGAGTCGAATCTACGAGCAGTACTTC. This sequence encodes CAWSRIYEQYF.

The rearrangement links TRBV2 to TRBJ2-7; D unresolved. Germline CDR1 is SNHLY and CDR2 is FYNNEI. V lost 11 bases and J lost 3, with 14 bases in between. CDR3 length equals 12 residues. CDR3 residues: CASTLGHYEQYF. The CDR3 DNA reads as TGTGCCTCTACCCTAGGGCACTACGAGCAGTACTTC.

The chain joins TRBV9 to TRBJ1-3; D may be TRBD1 (5 bases). Trimming took 3 bases from V and 2 from J, leaving 9 bases between them. Germline V gene lookup returns CDR1 SGDLS and CDR2 YYNGEE. The CDR3 loop spans 14 amino acids. The CDR3 spells CASSAGTAGNTIYF. DNA of the CDR3: TGTGCCAGCAGCGCCGGGACGGCTGGAAACACCATATATTTT.